These 15 T cell receptor beta chains share one sample of origin, sequenced in a study of OX40 agonist ivuxolimab in advanced cancers. Here immunoSEQ multiplex PCR was the method, and the copy in TCRdb shows in-frame clones only, minus some. Of under 80,000 clones in the sample, 86% were seen once. The starting material was CD4+ or CD8+ T cells sorted from blood, obtained in a trial of the OX40 agonist ivuxolimab. These receptors were taken from an adult with an advanced solid tumor such as melanoma, head and neck, liver or kidney cancer.

V is TRBV18 and J is TRBJ2-3; D is unresolved. Per the germline V gene, CDR1 is KGHSH and CDR2 is LQKENI. V was shortened by 2 bases and J by 6 bases, with 9 bases between the two germline ends. CDR3 size: 13 residues. DNA of the CDR3: TGTGCCAGCTCACCATTTTCGGACGATACGCAGTATTTT. Its protein product is CASSPFSDDTQYF.

The CDR3, as DNA: TGTGCCAGCTCACCAATCTCGGGGCCTAATCAGCCCCAGCATTTT. Protein product: CASSPISGPNQPQHF. This chain links TRBV18 with TRBJ1-5, with D tentatively TRBD1 (5 bases). This CDR3 is built from 15 residues. The V and J ends lost 2 bases and 4 bases respectively, with 12 bases between them. Germline CDR1 and CDR2: KGHSH and LQKENI.

The V call is TRBV5-5, the J call TRBJ1-1; a possible D gene is TRBD1 (5 bases). Trimming shortened V by 2 bases and J by 0 bases, and 8 bases separated the two germline ends. The CDR3 spans 14 residues. Germline lookup yields CDR1 SGHKS and CDR2 YYEKEE (reference sequence). CDR3 bases: TGTGCCAGCAGCTTCGGACAAATGAACACTGAAGCTTTCTTT. This sequence encodes CASSFGQMNTEAFF.

This clone occurred once. This sequence joins TRBV4-2 and TRBJ2-3; D is possibly TRBD2 (5 bases). The CDR3 runs to 16 residues. V was cut by 4 bases and J by 0 bases, with 14 bases left in between. The germline gives CDR1 LGHNA, CDR2 YNFKEQ. CDR3 bases: TGTGCCAGCAGCCCGGCCGGCGGGTCTAGCACAGATACGCAGTATTTT. Amino acids: CASSPAGGSSTDTQYF.

This chain joins TRBV28 and TRBJ2-7; tentatively, D is TRBD1 or TRBD2 (5 bases each). Trimming cost V 2 bases and J 6 bases, with 23 bases left between them. From germline, CDR1 is MDHEN and CDR2 SYDVKM. The length of the CDR3 is 17 residues. The chain's CDR3 is CASSLRTIRDERCEQYF. DNA for the CDR3: TGTGCCAGCAGTTTACGCACGATCCGGGACGAGAGGTGCGAGCAGTACTTC.

The chain joins TRBV27 to TRBJ2-2, with a weak D call TRBD2 (6 bases). Trimming shortened V by 4 bases and J by 2 bases, and 17 bases separated the two germline ends. The V gene's germline CDR1 is MNHEY and CDR2 SMNVEV (reference sequence). This CDR3 has 17 amino acids. CDR3 residues: CASSSQAGRINTGELFF. In nucleotides, the CDR3 is TGTGCCAGCAGTTCCCAGGCGGGGCGAATTAACACCGGGGAGCTGTTTTTT.

The CDR3 sequence is CASSLDEQYF. The CDR3 DNA reads TGTGCCAGCAGCTTAGACGAGCAGTACTTC. The chain is built from TRBV7-9 and TRBJ2-5; D is uncertain. The closer fit of TRBJ2-7 to the DNA end suggests the J call may be wrong. Germline V gives CDR1 SEHNR, CDR2 FQNEAQ (reference sequence). CDR3 size: 10 residues.

This chain uses TRBV18 with TRBJ2-1; 10 bases are a match to TRBD1. Per germline, CDR1 KGHSH and CDR2 LQKENI. This CDR3 comprises 15 residues. V shed 1 base and J 3 bases; nucleotides not matched to a gene: 0. The CDR3 loop is CASSPRTGGYNEQFF. The CDR3 coding sequence is TGTGCCAGCTCACCACGGACAGGGGGCTACAATGAGCAGTTCTTC.

The chain employs TRBV6-5 and TRBJ1-5; D not resolved. Between the trimmed V and J ends, which lost 5 bases and 6 bases, there was a span of 5 bases. The CDR3 covers 11 residues. The germline V gene encodes CDR1 MNHEY and CDR2 SVGAGI. CDR3 bases: TGTGCCAGCAGTGTAACTCAGCCCCAGCATTTT. Its protein is CASSVTQPQHF.

The chain is built from TRBV6-5 and TRBJ2-7, with 8 bases fitting TRBD2. The CDR3 length is 13 residues. CDR1 and CDR2 (germline): MNHEY, SVGAGI. The junction had 2 bases not matched to a gene; V was cut back by 7 bases and J by 0 bases. The CDR3 nucleotides are TGTGCCAGCAATCTAGCGGGCTCCTACGAGCAGTACTTC. It encodes CASNLAGSYEQYF.

The CDR3 DNA reads as TGTGCCAGCAGCCTAATAGGGTCGGACACTGAAGCTTTCTTT. This sequence encodes CASSLIGSDTEAFF. The chain is built from TRBV7-3 and TRBJ1-1; D remains ambiguous. Germline lookup yields CDR1 SGHTA and CDR2 FQGTGA. The CDR3 covers 14 residues. Deletions cut 5 bases from V and 3 bases from J, with 13 bases between.

The genes are TRBV4-1 and TRBJ2-7, with D uncertain. Trimming removed 1 base at V and 0 bases at J, with 1 base between. The CDR3 has 12 amino acids. The germline CDR1 and CDR2 sequences are MGHRA and YSYEKL. The CDR3 is CASSQGSYEQYF. The CDR3 DNA follows: TGCGCCAGCAGCCAAGGCTCCTACGAGCAGTACTTC.

This chain connects TRBV21-1 to TRBJ2-2; the D call of TRBD1 is as the table states it, not checked on the DNA. TRBV21-1 constitutes a pseudogene. The length of the CDR3 is 15 residues. CDR3 nucleotides: TGTGCCAGCAGCAAGCTCAGGGTACTAACCGGGGAGCTGTTTTTT. Translation: CASSKLRVLTGELFF.

The rearrangement uses TRBV11-2 and TRBJ1-3; D remains unclear. The CDR3 extends over 11 amino acids. Germline V gives CDR1 SGHAT, CDR2 FQNNGV. Trimming removed 5 bases from V and 4 bases from J, with 3 bases in between. The CDR3 DNA follows: TGTGCCAGCAGCCGGGGAAACACCATATATTTT. Protein: CASSRGNTIYF.

V is TRBV5-1 and J is TRBJ2-3, with TRBD1 identical over 9 bases. The ends lost 4 bases at V and 1 base at J; junction bases unmatched: 4. The CDR3 runs 15 residues. Germline V lookup: CDR1 SGHRS, CDR2 YFSETQ. In DNA, the CDR3 is TGCGCCAGCAGCGACGGGGACAGGGGCACAGATACGCAGTATTTT. Amino acid sequence: CASSDGDRGTDTQYF.